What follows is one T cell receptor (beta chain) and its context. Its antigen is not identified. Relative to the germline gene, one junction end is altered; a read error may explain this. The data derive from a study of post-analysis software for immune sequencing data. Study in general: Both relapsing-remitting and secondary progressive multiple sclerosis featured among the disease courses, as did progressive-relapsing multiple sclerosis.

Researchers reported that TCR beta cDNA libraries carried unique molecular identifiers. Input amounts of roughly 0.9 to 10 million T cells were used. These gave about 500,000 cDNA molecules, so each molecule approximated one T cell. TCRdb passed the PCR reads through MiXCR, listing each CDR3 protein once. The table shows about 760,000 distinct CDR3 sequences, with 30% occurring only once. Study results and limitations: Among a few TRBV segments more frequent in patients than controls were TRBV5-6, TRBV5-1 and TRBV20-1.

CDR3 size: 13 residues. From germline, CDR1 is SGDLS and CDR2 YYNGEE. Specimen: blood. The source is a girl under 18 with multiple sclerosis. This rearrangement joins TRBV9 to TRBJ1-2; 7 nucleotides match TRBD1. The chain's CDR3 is CAISADRVHIYTF. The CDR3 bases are TGTGCCATCAGCGCCGACAGGGTTCACATCTACACCTTC.